This T cell receptor (beta chain) comes out of a study of T-cell memory formation after mild COVID-19. Study results and caveats: The main location of contracting CD4+ clones was CM and EM, and that of contracting CD8+ clones was EMRA. Clones that got smaller from day 15 to 85 had even CD4/CD8, while clones growing later tipped toward CD4+. Cross-reactive memory appears to have joined, as suggested by some responding clones showing up in pre-infection memory.

Trimming cost V 5 bases and J 6 bases, with 11 bases left between them. Germline CDR1 reads SNHLY; CDR2 reads FYNNEI. The CDR3 is 13 residues long. Notes on this clonotype: Its target is not known.

UMIs and sample barcodes were carried by the TCR alpha and TCR beta cDNA libraries that 5'RACE produced using constant-segment primers. TCRdb re-called the 5' RACE reads with MiXCR, one entry per CDR3 protein. This sample has some 160,000 distinct CDR3 sequences; 10% to 15% occur once, and the top ten carry approximately 3.3%. This TCR was sampled from a man between 18 and 35 years old who had mild COVID-19 (a few samples of this study predate the infection). Cell type and time point are not known. Material for sequencing was PBMCs or a T cell subset sorted from them (not recorded which). The chain joins TRBV2 to TRBJ1-5; D is ambiguous. This CDR3 reads CASSPLERQPQHF. Written as DNA, the CDR3 is TGTGCCAGCAGTCCCCTTGAGCGTCAGCCCCAGCATTTT.